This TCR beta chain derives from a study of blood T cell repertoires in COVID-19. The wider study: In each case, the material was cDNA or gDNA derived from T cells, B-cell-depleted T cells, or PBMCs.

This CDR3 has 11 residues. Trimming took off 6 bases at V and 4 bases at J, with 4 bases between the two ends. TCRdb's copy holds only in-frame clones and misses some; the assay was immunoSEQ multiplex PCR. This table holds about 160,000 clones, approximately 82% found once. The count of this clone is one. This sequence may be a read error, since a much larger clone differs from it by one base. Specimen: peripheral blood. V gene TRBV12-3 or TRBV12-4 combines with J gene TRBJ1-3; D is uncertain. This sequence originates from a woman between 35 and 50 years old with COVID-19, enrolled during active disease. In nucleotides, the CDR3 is TGTGCCAGCAGACTAGGAAACACCATATATTTT. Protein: CASRLGNTIYF.